In this sample, the clone carrying this T cell receptor (beta chain) turned up once. Original analysis: Counts of nucleated cells, estimated from reference gene primer amplification, were obtained. The protocol was immunoSEQ multiplex PCR, while the TCRdb copy is restricted to in-frame clones and leaves out a portion. V and J calls and clone size follow that table, whereas D and trimming were derived from the DNA. The sample contains roughly 41,000 clones, around nine tenths of which appear only once. The CDR3 length is 15 residues. The data are from a study of blood T cell repertoires in COVID-19. Study-level background: Samples taken during acute and convalescent COVID-19 were collected in the United States, Italy and Spain. T cells, B-cell-depleted T cells, or PBMCs supplied cDNA or gDNA.

The V call is TRBV21-1, the J call TRBJ2-2; the table's D call, TRBD2, has no DNA check behind it. TRBV21-1 is recorded as a pseudogene. Sequencing used peripheral blood. The sequence derives from a human donor in a cohort sampled during active COVID-19. This CDR3 is CASSMRDGNTGELFF. Here the CDR3 DNA reads TGTGCCAGCAGCATGCGGGACGGGAACACCGGGGAGCTGTTTTTT.